What follows are 8 T cell receptor beta chains derived from one specimen sequenced in a study of T cell repertoires in cytomegalovirus infection. TCRdb analysed the reads with MiXCR anew, one entry per CDR3 protein. The sample lists some 280,000 distinct CDR3 sequences; about 13% were seen once. The sequenced sample consisted of PBMCs. The receptors stem from a human donor in good health (CMV status not recorded). Some clones in this sample may be carry-over from other donors' samples.

This clonotype was observed a handful of times. The chain links TRBV28 to TRBJ2-5, with 11 bases matching TRBD2. This CDR3 contains 14 residues. V lost 8 bases, J lost 2 bases, and 4 bases stayed unmatched. CDR1 MDHEN and CDR2 SYDVKM come from the germline V gene. The CDR3 protein is CASHLAGGQETQYF. The CDR3 nucleotides read TGTGCCAGCCATCTAGCGGGAGGACAAGAGACCCAGTACTTC. The whole variable domain, remainder taken from reference TRBV28 and TRBJ2-5, is DVKVTQSSRYLVKRTGEKVFLECVQDMDHENMFWYRQDPGLGLRLIYFSYDVKMKEKGDIPEGYSVSREKKERFSLILESASTNQTSMYLCASHLAGGQETQYFGPGTRLLVL.

This clonotype has just a few counts. V usage is TRBV2 and J usage is TRBJ1-2; a possible D gene is TRBD1 (5 bases). Germline CDR1 SNHLY, CDR2 FYNNEI. V lost 4 bases and J 8 bases, leaving 17 bases between the germline ends. This CDR3 has 14 residues. The CDR3 DNA reads as TGTGCCAGCAGTGGGGACGGGATCTATGGAGGCTACACCTTC. It yields the protein CASSGDGIYGGYTF.

Ten or more counts support this clonotype. This chain links TRBV7-2 with TRBJ2-7; 12 positions agree with TRBD2. The V gene end was trimmed by 2 bases and the J gene end by 5 bases; junction bases not matched to a gene: 10. The CDR3 is made up of 17 amino acids. The germline V gene has CDR1 SGHTA and CDR2 FQGNSA. CDR3 amino acids: CASSLFASGRANDEQYF. The CDR3 region has the DNA TGTGCCAGCAGCTTATTCGCTAGCGGGAGGGCTAACGACGAGCAGTACTTC.

This clonotype has a count of ten or more. The chain has TRBV7-6 and TRBJ2-5; TRBD2 might be the D (6 bases). CDR1 SGHVS and CDR2 FNYEAQ come from the germline V gene. V lost 5 bases, J lost 1 base, and 11 bases lay in between. CDR3 length equals 14 residues. The CDR3 DNA reads as TGTGCCAGCAGCGCGGGACGGATCCAAGAGACCCAGTACTTC. Amino acids: CASSAGRIQETQYF.

This clonotype was observed a handful of times. The rearrangement links TRBV11-2 to TRBJ2-1; D may correspond to TRBD1 or TRBD2 (5 bases each). The CDR3 spans 15 residues. The V end lost 5 bases, the J end lost 5 bases, and 16 bases lay between the germline ends. Germline V CDR1 and CDR2: SGHAT, FQNNGV. CDR3 in DNA: TGTGCCAGCAGCCCGGGGACGGTACACAACAATGAGCAGTTCTTC. Encoded protein: CASSPGTVHNNEQFF. Drawing the rest from reference TRBV11-2 and TRBJ2-1, the complete variable domain is EAGVAQSPRYKIIEKRQSVAFWCNPISGHATLYWYQQILGQGPKLLIQFQNNGVVDDSQLPKDRFSAERLKGVDSTLKIQPAKLEDSAVYLCASSPGTVHNNEQFFGPGTRLTVL.

This clonotype was found a few times. The rearrangement links TRBV27 to TRBJ1-2, with unresolved D. The length of the CDR3 is 13 residues. V lost 6 bases, J lost 4 bases, and 12 bases lay in between. Germline V CDR1 and CDR2: MNHEY, SMNVEV (reference sequence). CDR3 bases: TGTGCCAGCAGATCCGACTCATCCTATGGCTACACCTTC. Its protein is CASRSDSSYGYTF.

This clonotype was detected ten times or more. The chain carries TRBV29-1 and TRBJ2-1; TRBD2 matches 8 bases. Germline CDR1 is SQVTM and CDR2 is ANQGSEA. The V segment lost 5 bases and the J segment 3 bases; nucleotides outside the gene matches: 15. This CDR3 comprises 17 residues. The CDR3 region has the DNA TGCAGCGTTATTTGGCTGTGGCGGGAGGTTGGCTACAATGAGCAGTTCTTC. It encodes CSVIWLWREVGYNEQFF.

This clonotype was seen repeatedly, ten times or more. The chain has TRBV7-2 and TRBJ2-7, with unresolved D. The germline CDR1 and CDR2 sequences are SGHTA and FQGNSA. V was clipped by 2 bases and J by 1 base, with 12 bases between them. This CDR3 spans 15 amino acids. DNA of the CDR3: TGTGCCAGCAGCTTACAAACGGCGGCATCCTACGAGCAGTACTTC. Its protein is CASSLQTAASYEQYF.